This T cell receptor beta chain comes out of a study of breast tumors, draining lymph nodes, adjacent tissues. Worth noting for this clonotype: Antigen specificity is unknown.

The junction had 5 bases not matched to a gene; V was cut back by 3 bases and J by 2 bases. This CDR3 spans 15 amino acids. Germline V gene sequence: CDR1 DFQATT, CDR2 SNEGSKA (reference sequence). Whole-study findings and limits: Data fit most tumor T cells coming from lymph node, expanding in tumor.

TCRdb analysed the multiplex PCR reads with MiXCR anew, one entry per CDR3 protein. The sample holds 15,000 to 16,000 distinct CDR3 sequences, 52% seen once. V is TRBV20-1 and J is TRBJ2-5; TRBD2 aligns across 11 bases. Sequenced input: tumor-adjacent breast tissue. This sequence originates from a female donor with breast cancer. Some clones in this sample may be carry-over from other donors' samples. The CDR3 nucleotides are TGCAGTGCTAGCCCTAGCGGGGGGTATCAAGAGACCCAGTACTTC. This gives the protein CSASPSGGYQETQYF.